This entry concerns a single TCR beta chain. Its antigen is currently unknown. Trimming removed 7 bases from V and 5 bases from J; junction bases left unmatched: 8. This CDR3 contains 14 residues. Germline lookup yields CDR1 MGHDK and CDR2 SYGVNS. The sample originates from a study of cytomegalovirus exposure and HLA in healthy donors. Broader study findings: CMV antigen specificity of a few CMV-associated chains was confirmed in vitro. Published work reported that the classifier diagnosed cytomegalovirus status with high specificity and sensitivity. Most sequenced TCRs were rare (though some public TCRs occurred in many donors).

Using immunoSEQ multiplex PCR, the repertoire was profiled, and TCRdb retains in-frame clones only, with some absent. The table has 150,000 to 200,000 clones, approximately 78% seen once; the top ten hold roughly 1.2%. The sequencing sample was made of PBMCs. The chain employs TRBV25-1 and TRBJ1-2; 9 bases are shared with TRBD1. The TCR originated in a woman aged 30 to 39 in good health and CMV-seronegative. CDR3 protein: CASTPGQGSYGYTF. CDR3 DNA: TGTGCCAGCACTCCGGGACAGGGATCGTATGGCTACACCTTC.